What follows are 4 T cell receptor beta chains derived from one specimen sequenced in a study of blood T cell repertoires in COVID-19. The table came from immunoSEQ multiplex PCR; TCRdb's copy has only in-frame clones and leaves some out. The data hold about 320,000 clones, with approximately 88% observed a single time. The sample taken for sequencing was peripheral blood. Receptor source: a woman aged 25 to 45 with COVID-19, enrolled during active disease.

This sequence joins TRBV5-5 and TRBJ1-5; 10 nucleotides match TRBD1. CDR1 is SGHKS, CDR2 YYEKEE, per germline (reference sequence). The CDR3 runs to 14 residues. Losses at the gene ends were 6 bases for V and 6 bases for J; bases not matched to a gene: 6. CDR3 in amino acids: CASTRTGGSQPQHF. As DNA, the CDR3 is TGTGCCAGCACCAGGACAGGGGGTAGTCAGCCCCAGCATTTT.

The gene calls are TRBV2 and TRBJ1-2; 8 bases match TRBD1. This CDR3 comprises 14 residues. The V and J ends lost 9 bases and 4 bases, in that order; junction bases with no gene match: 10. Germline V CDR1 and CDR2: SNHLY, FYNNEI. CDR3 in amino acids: CASSPGTGPYGYTF. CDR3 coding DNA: TGTGCCAGTAGCCCCGGGACAGGACCCTATGGCTACACCTTC.

The CDR3 loop is CASSPRTVDVYTF. The CDR3 bases are TGCGCCAGCAGCCCCAGGACTGTGGATGTCTACACCTTC. V is TRBV4-1 and J is TRBJ1-2; no reliable D call. The CDR3 has 13 residues. V gave up 4 bases and J gave up 10 bases, with 16 bases separating them. Per germline, CDR1 MGHRA and CDR2 YSYEKL.

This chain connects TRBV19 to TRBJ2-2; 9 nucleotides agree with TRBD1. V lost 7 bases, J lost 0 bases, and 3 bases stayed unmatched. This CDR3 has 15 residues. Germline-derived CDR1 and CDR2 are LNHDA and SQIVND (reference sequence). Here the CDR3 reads CASNRQGANTGELFF. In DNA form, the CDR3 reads TGTGCCAGTAACCGACAGGGGGCGAACACCGGGGAGCTGTTTTTT. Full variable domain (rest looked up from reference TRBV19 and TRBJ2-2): DGGITQSPKYLFRKEGQNVTLSCEQNLNHDAMYWYRQDPGQGLRLIYYSQIVNDFQKGDIAEGYSVSREKKESFPLTVTSAQKNPTAFYLCASNRQGANTGELFFGEGSRLTVL.